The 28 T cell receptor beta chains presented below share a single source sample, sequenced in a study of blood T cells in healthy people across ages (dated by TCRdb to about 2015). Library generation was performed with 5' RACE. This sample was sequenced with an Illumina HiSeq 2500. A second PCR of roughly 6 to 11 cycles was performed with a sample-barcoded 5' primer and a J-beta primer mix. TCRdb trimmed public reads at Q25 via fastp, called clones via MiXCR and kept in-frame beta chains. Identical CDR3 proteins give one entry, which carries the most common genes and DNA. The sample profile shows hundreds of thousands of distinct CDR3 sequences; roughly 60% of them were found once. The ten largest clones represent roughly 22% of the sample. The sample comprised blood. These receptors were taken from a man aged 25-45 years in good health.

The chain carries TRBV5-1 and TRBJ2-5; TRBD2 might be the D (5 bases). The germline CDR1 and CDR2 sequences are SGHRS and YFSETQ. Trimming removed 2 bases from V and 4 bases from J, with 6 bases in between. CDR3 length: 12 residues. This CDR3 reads CASSFEGETQYF. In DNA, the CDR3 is TGCGCCAGCAGCTTTGAGGGAGAGACCCAGTACTTC.

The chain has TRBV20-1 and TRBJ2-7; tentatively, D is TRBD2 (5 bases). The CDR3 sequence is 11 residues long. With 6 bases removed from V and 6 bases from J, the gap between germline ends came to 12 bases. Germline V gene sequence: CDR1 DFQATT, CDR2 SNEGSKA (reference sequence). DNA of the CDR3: TGCAGTGCCCCGGAGGAGCGCGAGCAGTACTTC. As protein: CSAPEEREQYF.

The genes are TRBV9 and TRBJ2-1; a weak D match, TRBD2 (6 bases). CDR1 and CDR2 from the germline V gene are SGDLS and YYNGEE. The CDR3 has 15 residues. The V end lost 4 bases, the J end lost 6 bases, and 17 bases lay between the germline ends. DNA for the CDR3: TGTGCCAGCAGCCCTGGGACTCGCGTCCTCAATGAGCAGTTCTTC. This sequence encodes CASSPGTRVLNEQFF. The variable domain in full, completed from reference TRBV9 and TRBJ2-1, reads DSGVTQTPKHLITATGQRVTLRCSPRSGDLSVYWYQQSLDQGLQFLIQYYNGEERAKGNILERFSAQQFPDLHSELNLSSLELGDSALYFCASSPGTRVLNEQFFGPGTRLTVL.

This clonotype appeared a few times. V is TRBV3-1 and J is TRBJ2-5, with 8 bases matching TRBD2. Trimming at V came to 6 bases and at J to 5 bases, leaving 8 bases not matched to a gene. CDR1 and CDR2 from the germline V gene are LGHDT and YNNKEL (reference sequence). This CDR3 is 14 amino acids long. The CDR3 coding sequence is TGTGCCAGCAGGGCACCGGGACTAGTGGAGACCCAGTACTTC. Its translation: CASRAPGLVETQYF.

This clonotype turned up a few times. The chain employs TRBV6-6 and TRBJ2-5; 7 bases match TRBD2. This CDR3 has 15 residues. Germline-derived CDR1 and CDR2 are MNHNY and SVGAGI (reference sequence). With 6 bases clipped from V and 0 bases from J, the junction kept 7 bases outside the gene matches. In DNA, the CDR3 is TGTGCCAGCAGATTTGTAAGCGGGGACCAAGAGACCCAGTACTTC. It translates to CASRFVSGDQETQYF.

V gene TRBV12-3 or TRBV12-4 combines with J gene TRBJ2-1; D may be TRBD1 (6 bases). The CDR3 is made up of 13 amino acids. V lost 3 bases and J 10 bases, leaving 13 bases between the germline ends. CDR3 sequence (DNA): TGTGCCAGCAGTTTGGGACATTACTACGAGCAGTTCTTC. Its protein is CASSLGHYYEQFF.

CDR3 DNA sequence: TGTGCCAGCAGCTTAGCCCGGGACAGCCTCTATGGCTACACCTTC. Translated, it gives CASSLARDSLYGYTF. V and J are TRBV7-2 and TRBJ1-2; the match to TRBD1 covers 7 bases. This CDR3 has 15 amino acids. Germline V gene data show CDR1 as SGHTA and CDR2 as FQGNSA. Unmatched junction bases numbered 5, after V lost 0 bases and J lost 4 bases.

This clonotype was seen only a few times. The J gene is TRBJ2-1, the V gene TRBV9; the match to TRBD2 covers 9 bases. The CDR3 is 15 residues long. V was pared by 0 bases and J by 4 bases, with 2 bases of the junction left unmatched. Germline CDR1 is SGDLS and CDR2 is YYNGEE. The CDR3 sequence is CASSVEGLAYNEQFF. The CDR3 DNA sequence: TGTGCCAGCAGCGTAGAGGGACTAGCTTACAATGAGCAGTTCTTC.

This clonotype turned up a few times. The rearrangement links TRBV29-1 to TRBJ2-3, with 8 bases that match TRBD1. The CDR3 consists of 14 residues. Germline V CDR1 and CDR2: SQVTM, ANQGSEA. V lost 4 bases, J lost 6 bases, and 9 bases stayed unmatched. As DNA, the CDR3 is TGCAGCGTTGCCAGGGGGCAATTTGGGGATACGCAGTATTTT. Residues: CSVARGQFGDTQYF.

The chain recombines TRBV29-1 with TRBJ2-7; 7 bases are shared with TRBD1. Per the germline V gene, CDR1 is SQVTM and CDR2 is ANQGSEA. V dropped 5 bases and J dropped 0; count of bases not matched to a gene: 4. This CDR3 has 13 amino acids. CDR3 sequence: CSVLRGPSYEQYF. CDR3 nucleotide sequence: TGCAGCGTTCTGAGGGGGCCCTCCTACGAGCAGTACTTC.

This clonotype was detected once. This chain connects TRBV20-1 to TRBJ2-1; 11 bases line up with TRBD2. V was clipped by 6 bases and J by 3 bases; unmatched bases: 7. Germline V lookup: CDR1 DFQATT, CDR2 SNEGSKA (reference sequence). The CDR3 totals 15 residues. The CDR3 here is CSAESGTSGYNEQFF. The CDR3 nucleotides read TGCAGTGCGGAATCCGGGACTAGCGGCTACAATGAGCAGTTCTTC.

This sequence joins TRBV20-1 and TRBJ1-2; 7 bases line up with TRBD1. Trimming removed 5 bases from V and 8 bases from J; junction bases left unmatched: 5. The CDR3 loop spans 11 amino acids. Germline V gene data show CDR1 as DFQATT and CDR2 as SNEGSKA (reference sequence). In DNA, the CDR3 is TGCAGTGCTTGGACAGGAGGCGGCTACACCTTC. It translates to CSAWTGGGYTF.

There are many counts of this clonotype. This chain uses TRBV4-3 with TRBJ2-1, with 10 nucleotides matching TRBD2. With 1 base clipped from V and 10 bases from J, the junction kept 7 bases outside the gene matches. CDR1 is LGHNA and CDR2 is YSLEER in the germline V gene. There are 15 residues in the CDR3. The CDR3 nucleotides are TGCGCCAGCAGCCAAGCCAGAGATAGCGGGAGGGAGCAGTTCTTC. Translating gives CASSQARDSGREQFF.

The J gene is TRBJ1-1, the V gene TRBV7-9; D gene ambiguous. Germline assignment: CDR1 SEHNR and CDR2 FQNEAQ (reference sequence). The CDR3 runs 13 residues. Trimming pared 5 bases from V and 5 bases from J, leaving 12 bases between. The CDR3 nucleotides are TGTGCCAGCAGCCTTCAACCCGGTACTGAAGCTTTCTTT. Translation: CASSLQPGTEAFF.

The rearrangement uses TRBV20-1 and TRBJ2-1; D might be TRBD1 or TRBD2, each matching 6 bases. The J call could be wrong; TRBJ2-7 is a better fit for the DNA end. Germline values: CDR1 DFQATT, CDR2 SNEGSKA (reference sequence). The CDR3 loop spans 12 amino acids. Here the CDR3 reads CSARMRDIEQYF. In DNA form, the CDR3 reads TGCAGTGCTAGGATGCGGGACATTGAGCAGTACTTC.

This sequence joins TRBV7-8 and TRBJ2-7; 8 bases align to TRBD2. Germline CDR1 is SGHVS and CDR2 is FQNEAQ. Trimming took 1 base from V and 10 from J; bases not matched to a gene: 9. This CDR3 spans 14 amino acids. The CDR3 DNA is TGTGCCAGCAGCTTAGTTAGCGGGGTTGGTACCCAGTACTTC. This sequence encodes CASSLVSGVGTQYF.

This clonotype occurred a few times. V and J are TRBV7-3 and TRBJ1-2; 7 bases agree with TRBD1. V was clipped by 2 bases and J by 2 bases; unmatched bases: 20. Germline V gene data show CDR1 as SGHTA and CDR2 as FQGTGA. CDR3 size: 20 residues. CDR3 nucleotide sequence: TGTGCCAGCAGCTTATCGTCCCCGGGGGACAGAATACCCAAAAACTATGGCTACACCTTC. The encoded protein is CASSLSSPGDRIPKNYGYTF.

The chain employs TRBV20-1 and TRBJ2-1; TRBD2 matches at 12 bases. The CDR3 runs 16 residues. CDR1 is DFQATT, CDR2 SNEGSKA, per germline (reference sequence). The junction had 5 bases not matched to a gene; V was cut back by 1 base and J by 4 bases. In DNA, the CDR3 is TGCAGTGCTAGAGTGGGACTAGCGGGTTGGTACAATGAGCAGTTCTTC. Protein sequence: CSARVGLAGWYNEQFF.

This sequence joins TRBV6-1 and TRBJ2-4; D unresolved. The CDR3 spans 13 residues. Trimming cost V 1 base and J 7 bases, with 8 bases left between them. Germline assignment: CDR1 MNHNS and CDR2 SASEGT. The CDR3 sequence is CASSEVNMNIQYF. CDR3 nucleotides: TGTGCCAGCAGTGAAGTAAACATGAACATTCAGTACTTC.

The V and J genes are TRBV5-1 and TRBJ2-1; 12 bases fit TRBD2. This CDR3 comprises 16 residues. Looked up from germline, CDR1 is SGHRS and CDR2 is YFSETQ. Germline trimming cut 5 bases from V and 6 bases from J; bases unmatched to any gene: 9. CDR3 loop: CASRLRTSGIVNEQFF. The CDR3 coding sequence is TGCGCCAGCAGACTGAGGACTAGCGGGATAGTCAATGAGCAGTTCTTC.

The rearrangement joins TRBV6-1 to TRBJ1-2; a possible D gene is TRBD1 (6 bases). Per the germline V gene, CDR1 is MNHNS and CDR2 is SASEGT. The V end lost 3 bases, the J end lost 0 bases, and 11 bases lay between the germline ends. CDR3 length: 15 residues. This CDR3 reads CASSDRGRTNYGYTF. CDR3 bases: TGTGCCAGCAGTGACAGGGGAAGAACTAACTATGGCTACACCTTC.

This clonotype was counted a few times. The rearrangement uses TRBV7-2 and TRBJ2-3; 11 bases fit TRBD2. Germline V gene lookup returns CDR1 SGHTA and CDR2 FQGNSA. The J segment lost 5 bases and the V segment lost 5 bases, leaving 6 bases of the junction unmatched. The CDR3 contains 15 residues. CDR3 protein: CASSPTLAGGDTQYF. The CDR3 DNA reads TGTGCCAGCAGCCCGACTCTAGCGGGAGGAGATACGCAGTATTTT.

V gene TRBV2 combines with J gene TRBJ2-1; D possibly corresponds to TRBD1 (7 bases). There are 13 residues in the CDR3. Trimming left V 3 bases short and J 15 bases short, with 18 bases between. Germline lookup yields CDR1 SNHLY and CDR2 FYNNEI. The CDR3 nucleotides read TGTGCCAGCAGTGACAGGGGGGTGAGTCCCCCGTTCTTC. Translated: CASSDRGVSPPFF.

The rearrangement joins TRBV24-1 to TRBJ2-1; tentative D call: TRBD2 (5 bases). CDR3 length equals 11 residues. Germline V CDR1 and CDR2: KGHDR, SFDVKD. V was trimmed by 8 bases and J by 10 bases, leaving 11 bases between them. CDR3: CATIEGGEQFF. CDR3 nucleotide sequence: TGTGCCACCATAGAAGGAGGAGAGCAGTTCTTC.

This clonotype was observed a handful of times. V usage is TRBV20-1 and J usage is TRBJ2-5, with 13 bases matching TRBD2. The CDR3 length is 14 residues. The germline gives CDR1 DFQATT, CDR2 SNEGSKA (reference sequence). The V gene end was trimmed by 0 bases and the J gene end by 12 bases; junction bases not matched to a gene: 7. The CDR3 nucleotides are TGCAGTGCTAGAGATGGACTAGCGGGAGATGGGAAGTACTTC. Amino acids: CSARDGLAGDGKYF.

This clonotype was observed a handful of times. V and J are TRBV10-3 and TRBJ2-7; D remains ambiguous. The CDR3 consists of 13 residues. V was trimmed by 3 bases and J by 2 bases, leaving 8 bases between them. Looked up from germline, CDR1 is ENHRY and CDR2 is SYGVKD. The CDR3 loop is CAISEGSTYEQYF. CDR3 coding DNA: TGTGCCATCAGTGAAGGGTCCACCTACGAGCAGTACTTC.

In DNA form, the CDR3 reads TGCAGTGCTAGAGAGGGACAGGGGATCAACAATGAGCAGTTCTTC. Translation: CSAREGQGINNEQFF. The chain employs TRBV20-1 and TRBJ2-1; 10 nucleotides align to TRBD1. Germline loops: CDR1 DFQATT, CDR2 SNEGSKA (reference sequence). Trimming cost V 0 bases and J 5 bases; bases outside gene matches: 4. The CDR3 loop spans 15 amino acids.

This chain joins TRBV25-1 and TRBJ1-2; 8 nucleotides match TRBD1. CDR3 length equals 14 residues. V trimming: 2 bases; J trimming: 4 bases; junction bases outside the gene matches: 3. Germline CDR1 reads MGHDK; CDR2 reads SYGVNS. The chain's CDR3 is CASSERDRLYGYTF. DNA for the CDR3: TGTGCCAGCAGTGAACGGGACAGGCTCTATGGCTACACCTTC.